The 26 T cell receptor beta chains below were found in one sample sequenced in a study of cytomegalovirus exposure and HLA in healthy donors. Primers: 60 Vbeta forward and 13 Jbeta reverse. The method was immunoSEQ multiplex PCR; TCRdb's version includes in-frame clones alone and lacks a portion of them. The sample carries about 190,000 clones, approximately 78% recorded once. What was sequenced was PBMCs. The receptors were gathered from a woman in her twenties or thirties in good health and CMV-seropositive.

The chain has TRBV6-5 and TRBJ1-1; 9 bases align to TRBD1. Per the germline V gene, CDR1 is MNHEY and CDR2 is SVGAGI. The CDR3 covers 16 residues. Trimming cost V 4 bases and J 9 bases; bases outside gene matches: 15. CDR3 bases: TGTGCCAGCAGTTTCGCTTTAGGGACAGGGAAAGGGCAAGCTTTCTTT. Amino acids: CASSFALGTGKGQAFF.

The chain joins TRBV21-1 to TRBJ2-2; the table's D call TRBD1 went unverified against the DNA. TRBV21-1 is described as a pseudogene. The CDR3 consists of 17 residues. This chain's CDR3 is CASSSAGTGAFWGELFF. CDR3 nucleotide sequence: TGTGCCAGCAGCTCGGCCGGGACAGGGGCCTTCTGGGGGGAGCTGTTTTTT.

The CDR3 is CASQGNYGYTF. CDR3 nucleotides: TGTGCCAGCCAGGGGAACTATGGCTACACCTTC. The chain uses TRBV11-2 and TRBJ1-2, with D possibly matching TRBD1 (6 bases). The CDR3 loop spans 11 amino acids. In germline, CDR1 is SGHAT, CDR2 FQNNGV. V lost 8 bases to trimming and J lost 2 bases, with 6 bases between them.

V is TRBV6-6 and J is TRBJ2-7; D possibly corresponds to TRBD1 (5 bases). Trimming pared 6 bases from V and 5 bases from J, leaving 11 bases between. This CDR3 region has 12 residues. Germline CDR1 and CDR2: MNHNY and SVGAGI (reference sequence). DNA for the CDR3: TGTGCCAGCAGCCAGGGCCGGAACGAGCAGTACTTC. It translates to CASSQGRNEQYF.

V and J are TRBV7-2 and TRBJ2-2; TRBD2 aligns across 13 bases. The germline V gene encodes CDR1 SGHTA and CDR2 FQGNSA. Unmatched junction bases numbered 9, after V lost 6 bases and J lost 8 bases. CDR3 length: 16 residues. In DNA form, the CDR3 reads TGTGCCAGCAGTAGGACTAGCGGGAGTAGTAGAGGGGAGCTGTTTTTT. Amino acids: CASSRTSGSSRGELFF.

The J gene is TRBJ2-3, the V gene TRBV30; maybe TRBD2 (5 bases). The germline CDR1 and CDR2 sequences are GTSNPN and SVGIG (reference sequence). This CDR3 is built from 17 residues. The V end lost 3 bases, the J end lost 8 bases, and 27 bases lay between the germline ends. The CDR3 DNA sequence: TGTGCCTGGAGCTGGAGCGACGGGATCTCGATCTGGGGTACGCAGTATTTT. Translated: CAWSWSDGISIWGTQYF.

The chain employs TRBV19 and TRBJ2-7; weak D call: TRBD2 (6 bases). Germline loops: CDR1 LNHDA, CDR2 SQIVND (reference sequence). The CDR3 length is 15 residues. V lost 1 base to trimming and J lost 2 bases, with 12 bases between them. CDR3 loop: CASSIGSGPAYEQYF. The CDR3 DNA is TGTGCCAGTAGTATAGGCAGCGGGCCGGCCTACGAGCAGTACTTC.

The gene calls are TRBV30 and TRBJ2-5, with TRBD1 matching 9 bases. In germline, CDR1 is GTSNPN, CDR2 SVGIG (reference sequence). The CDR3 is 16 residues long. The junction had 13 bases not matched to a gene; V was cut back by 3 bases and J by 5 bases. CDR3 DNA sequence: TGTGCCTGGAGGGACCCTTTGACAGGGGGTCGGGAGACCCAGTACTTC. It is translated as CAWRDPLTGGRETQYF.

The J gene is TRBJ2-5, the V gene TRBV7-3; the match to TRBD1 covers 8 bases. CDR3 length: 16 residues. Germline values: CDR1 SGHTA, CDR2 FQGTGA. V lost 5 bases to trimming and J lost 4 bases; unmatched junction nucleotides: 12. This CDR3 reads CASSPQGAGRGETQYF. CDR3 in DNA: TGTGCCAGCAGCCCCCAGGGGGCAGGGAGAGGAGAGACCCAGTACTTC. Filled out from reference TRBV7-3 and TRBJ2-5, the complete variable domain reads GAGVSQTPSNKVTEKGKYVELRCDPISGHTALYWYRQSLGQGPEFLIYFQGTGAADDSGLPNDRFFAVRPEGSVSTLKIQRTERGDSAVYLCASSPQGAGRGETQYFGPGTRLLVL.

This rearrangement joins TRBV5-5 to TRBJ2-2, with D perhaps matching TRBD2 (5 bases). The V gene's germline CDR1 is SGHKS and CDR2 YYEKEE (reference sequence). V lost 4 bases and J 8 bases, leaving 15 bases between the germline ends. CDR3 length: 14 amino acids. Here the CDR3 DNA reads TGTGCCAGCAGCGCCCTCGGGGTTACGGGGGAGCTGTTTTTT. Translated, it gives CASSALGVTGELFF.

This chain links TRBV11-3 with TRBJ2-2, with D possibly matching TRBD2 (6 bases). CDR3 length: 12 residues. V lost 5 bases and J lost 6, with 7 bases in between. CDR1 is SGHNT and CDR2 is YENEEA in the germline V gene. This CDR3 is CASSRRAGELFF. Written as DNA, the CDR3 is TGTGCCAGCAGCCGGAGGGCCGGGGAGCTGTTTTTT.

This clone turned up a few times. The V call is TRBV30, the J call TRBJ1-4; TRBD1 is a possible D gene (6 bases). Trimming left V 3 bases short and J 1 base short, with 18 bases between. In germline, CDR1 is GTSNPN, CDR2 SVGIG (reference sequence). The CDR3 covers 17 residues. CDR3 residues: CAWSSAGGYRTNEKLFF. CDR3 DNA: TGTGCCTGGAGCTCTGCGGGGGGCTACAGAACTAATGAAAAACTGTTTTTT.

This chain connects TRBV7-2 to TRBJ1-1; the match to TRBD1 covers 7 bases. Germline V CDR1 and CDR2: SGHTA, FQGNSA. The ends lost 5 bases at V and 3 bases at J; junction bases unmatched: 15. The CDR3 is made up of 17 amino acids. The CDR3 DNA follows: TGTGCCAGCAGCCGCCGTCCGAGGGGGCTTTGGGACACTGAAGCTTTCTTT. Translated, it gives CASSRRPRGLWDTEAFF.

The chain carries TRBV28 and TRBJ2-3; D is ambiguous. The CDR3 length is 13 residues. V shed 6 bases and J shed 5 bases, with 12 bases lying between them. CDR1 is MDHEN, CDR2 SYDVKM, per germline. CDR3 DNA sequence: TGTGCCAGCAGATTGTCTGGCCTAGATACGCAGTATTTT. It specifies CASRLSGLDTQYF.

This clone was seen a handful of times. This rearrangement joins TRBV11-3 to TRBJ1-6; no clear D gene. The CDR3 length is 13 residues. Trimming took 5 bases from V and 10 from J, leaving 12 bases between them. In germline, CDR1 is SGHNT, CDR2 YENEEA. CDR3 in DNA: TGTGCCAGCAGCAGAACCGGGATCTCACCCCTCCACTTT. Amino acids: CASSRTGISPLHF.

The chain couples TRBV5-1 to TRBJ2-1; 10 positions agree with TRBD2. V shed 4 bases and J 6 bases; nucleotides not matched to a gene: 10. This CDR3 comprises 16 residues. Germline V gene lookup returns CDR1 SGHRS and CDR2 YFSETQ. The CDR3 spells CASSPTLAGALNEQFF. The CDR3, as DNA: TGCGCCAGCAGCCCTACCCTAGCGGGGGCTCTCAATGAGCAGTTCTTC.

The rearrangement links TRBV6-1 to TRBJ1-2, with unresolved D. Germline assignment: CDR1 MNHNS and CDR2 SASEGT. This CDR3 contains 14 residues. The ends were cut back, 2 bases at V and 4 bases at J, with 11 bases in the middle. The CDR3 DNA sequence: TGTGCCAGCAGTGAATTTGGTGACTTCTATGGCTACACCTTC. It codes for CASSEFGDFYGYTF.

CDR3 coding DNA: TGTGCCAGCAGTCGGGTCGGTAGCTACGAGCAGTACTTC. The encoded protein is CASSRVGSYEQYF. The V and J genes are TRBV6-6 and TRBJ2-7; D is unresolved. The V and J ends lost 5 bases and 3 bases respectively, with 11 bases between them. This CDR3 region has 13 residues. The germline CDR1 and CDR2 sequences are MNHNY and SVGAGI (reference sequence).

Written as DNA, the CDR3 is TGTGCCAGCAGTGTTAGGGTGGGGCCTATCTATGGCTACACCTTC. Protein: CASSVRVGPIYGYTF. The genes are TRBV2 and TRBJ1-2, with a weak D call TRBD1 (5 bases). Germline V gives CDR1 SNHLY, CDR2 FYNNEI. The V end was cut by 4 bases, the J end by 4 bases, with 16 bases between. This CDR3 contains 15 residues.

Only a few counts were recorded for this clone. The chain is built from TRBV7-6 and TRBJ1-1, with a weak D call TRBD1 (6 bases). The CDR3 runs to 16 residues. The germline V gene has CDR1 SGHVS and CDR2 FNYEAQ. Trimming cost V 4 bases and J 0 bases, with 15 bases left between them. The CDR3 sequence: CASSSEQGQMNTEAFF. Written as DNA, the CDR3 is TGTGCCAGCAGCTCTGAACAGGGCCAAATGAACACTGAAGCTTTCTTT.

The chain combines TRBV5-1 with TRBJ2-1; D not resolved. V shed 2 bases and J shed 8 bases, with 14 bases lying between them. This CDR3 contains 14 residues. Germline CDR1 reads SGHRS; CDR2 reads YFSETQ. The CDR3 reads CASSFSRRMDEQFF. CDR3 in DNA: TGCGCCAGCAGCTTCTCTAGACGAATGGATGAGCAGTTCTTC.

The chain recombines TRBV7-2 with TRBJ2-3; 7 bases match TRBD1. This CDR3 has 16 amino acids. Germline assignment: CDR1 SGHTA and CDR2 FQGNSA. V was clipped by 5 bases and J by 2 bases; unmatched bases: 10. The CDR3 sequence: CASSPRTGSSTDTQYF. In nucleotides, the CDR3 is TGTGCCAGCAGCCCTCGGACAGGCTCGTCCACAGATACGCAGTATTTT.

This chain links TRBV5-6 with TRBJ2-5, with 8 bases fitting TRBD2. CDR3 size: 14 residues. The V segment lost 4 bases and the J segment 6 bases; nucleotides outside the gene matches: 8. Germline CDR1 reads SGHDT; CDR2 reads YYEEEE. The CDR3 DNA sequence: TGTGCCAGCAGCGAACGGGGGGGGAAAAAGACCCAGTACTTC. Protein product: CASSERGGKKTQYF.

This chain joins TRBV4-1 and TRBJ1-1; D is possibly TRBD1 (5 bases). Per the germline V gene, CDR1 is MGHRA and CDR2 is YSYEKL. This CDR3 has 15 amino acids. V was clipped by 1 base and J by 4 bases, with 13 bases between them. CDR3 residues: CASSQVRGGVTEAFF. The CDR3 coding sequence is TGCGCCAGCAGCCAAGTAAGAGGAGGGGTCACTGAAGCTTTCTTT.

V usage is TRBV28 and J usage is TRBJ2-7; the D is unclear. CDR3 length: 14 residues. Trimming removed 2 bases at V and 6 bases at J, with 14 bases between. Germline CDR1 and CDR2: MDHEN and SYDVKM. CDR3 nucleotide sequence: TGTGCCAGCAGTTTAAGCAGGTACCTCGGCGAGCAGTACTTC. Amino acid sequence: CASSLSRYLGEQYF.

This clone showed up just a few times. CDR3 DNA: TGTGCCAGCAGTTTATGGTTAGCGGGGAACTACGAGCAGTACTTC. Translated: CASSLWLAGNYEQYF. The genes are TRBV28 and TRBJ2-7; 8 bases are shared with TRBD2. The V and J ends lost 0 bases and 3 bases, in that order; junction bases with no gene match: 4. The length of the CDR3 is 15 residues. The germline CDR1 and CDR2 sequences are MDHEN and SYDVKM. The full variable domain, its missing parts supplied by reference TRBV28 and TRBJ2-7, is DVKVTQSSRYLVKRTGEKVFLECVQDMDHENMFWYRQDPGLGLRLIYFSYDVKMKEKGDIPEGYSVSREKKERFSLILESASTNQTSMYLCASSLWLAGNYEQYFGPGTRLTVT.